This T cell receptor (beta chain) was sequenced for a study of cytomegalovirus exposure and HLA in healthy donors. Study as a whole: The approximately 670 first-cohort repertoires and the roughly 120 validation repertoires shared the same platform, a later analysis reported.

The donors were members of the validation cohort comprising about 130 subjects, separate from the approximately 630-subject first cohort. Germline CDR1 reads MDHEN; CDR2 reads SYDVKM. The CDR3 sequence is 15 residues long. V was pared by 3 bases and J by 5 bases, with 16 bases between. Notes on this clone: Its matching antigen is unknown.

Findings of the study overall: The listing of 150 or so TCR beta chains classed them as cytomegalovirus-associated. Rarity marked most TCR sequences, yet some public TCRs occurred in many donors.

Profiling relied on immunoSEQ multiplex PCR, and the TCRdb table lists in-frame clones only, not all of them. The sample holds approximately 59,000 clones, almost 95% seen once. Sequenced material: PBMCs. The V call is TRBV28, the J call TRBJ1-2; TRBD1 is a possible D gene (5 bases). This sequence originates from a man aged 18 to 29 in good health and CMV-seropositive. As DNA, the CDR3 is TGTGCCAGCAGTTTTCAACAGGATTCTCTTTATGGCTACACCTTC. Translation gives CASSFQQDSLYGYTF.